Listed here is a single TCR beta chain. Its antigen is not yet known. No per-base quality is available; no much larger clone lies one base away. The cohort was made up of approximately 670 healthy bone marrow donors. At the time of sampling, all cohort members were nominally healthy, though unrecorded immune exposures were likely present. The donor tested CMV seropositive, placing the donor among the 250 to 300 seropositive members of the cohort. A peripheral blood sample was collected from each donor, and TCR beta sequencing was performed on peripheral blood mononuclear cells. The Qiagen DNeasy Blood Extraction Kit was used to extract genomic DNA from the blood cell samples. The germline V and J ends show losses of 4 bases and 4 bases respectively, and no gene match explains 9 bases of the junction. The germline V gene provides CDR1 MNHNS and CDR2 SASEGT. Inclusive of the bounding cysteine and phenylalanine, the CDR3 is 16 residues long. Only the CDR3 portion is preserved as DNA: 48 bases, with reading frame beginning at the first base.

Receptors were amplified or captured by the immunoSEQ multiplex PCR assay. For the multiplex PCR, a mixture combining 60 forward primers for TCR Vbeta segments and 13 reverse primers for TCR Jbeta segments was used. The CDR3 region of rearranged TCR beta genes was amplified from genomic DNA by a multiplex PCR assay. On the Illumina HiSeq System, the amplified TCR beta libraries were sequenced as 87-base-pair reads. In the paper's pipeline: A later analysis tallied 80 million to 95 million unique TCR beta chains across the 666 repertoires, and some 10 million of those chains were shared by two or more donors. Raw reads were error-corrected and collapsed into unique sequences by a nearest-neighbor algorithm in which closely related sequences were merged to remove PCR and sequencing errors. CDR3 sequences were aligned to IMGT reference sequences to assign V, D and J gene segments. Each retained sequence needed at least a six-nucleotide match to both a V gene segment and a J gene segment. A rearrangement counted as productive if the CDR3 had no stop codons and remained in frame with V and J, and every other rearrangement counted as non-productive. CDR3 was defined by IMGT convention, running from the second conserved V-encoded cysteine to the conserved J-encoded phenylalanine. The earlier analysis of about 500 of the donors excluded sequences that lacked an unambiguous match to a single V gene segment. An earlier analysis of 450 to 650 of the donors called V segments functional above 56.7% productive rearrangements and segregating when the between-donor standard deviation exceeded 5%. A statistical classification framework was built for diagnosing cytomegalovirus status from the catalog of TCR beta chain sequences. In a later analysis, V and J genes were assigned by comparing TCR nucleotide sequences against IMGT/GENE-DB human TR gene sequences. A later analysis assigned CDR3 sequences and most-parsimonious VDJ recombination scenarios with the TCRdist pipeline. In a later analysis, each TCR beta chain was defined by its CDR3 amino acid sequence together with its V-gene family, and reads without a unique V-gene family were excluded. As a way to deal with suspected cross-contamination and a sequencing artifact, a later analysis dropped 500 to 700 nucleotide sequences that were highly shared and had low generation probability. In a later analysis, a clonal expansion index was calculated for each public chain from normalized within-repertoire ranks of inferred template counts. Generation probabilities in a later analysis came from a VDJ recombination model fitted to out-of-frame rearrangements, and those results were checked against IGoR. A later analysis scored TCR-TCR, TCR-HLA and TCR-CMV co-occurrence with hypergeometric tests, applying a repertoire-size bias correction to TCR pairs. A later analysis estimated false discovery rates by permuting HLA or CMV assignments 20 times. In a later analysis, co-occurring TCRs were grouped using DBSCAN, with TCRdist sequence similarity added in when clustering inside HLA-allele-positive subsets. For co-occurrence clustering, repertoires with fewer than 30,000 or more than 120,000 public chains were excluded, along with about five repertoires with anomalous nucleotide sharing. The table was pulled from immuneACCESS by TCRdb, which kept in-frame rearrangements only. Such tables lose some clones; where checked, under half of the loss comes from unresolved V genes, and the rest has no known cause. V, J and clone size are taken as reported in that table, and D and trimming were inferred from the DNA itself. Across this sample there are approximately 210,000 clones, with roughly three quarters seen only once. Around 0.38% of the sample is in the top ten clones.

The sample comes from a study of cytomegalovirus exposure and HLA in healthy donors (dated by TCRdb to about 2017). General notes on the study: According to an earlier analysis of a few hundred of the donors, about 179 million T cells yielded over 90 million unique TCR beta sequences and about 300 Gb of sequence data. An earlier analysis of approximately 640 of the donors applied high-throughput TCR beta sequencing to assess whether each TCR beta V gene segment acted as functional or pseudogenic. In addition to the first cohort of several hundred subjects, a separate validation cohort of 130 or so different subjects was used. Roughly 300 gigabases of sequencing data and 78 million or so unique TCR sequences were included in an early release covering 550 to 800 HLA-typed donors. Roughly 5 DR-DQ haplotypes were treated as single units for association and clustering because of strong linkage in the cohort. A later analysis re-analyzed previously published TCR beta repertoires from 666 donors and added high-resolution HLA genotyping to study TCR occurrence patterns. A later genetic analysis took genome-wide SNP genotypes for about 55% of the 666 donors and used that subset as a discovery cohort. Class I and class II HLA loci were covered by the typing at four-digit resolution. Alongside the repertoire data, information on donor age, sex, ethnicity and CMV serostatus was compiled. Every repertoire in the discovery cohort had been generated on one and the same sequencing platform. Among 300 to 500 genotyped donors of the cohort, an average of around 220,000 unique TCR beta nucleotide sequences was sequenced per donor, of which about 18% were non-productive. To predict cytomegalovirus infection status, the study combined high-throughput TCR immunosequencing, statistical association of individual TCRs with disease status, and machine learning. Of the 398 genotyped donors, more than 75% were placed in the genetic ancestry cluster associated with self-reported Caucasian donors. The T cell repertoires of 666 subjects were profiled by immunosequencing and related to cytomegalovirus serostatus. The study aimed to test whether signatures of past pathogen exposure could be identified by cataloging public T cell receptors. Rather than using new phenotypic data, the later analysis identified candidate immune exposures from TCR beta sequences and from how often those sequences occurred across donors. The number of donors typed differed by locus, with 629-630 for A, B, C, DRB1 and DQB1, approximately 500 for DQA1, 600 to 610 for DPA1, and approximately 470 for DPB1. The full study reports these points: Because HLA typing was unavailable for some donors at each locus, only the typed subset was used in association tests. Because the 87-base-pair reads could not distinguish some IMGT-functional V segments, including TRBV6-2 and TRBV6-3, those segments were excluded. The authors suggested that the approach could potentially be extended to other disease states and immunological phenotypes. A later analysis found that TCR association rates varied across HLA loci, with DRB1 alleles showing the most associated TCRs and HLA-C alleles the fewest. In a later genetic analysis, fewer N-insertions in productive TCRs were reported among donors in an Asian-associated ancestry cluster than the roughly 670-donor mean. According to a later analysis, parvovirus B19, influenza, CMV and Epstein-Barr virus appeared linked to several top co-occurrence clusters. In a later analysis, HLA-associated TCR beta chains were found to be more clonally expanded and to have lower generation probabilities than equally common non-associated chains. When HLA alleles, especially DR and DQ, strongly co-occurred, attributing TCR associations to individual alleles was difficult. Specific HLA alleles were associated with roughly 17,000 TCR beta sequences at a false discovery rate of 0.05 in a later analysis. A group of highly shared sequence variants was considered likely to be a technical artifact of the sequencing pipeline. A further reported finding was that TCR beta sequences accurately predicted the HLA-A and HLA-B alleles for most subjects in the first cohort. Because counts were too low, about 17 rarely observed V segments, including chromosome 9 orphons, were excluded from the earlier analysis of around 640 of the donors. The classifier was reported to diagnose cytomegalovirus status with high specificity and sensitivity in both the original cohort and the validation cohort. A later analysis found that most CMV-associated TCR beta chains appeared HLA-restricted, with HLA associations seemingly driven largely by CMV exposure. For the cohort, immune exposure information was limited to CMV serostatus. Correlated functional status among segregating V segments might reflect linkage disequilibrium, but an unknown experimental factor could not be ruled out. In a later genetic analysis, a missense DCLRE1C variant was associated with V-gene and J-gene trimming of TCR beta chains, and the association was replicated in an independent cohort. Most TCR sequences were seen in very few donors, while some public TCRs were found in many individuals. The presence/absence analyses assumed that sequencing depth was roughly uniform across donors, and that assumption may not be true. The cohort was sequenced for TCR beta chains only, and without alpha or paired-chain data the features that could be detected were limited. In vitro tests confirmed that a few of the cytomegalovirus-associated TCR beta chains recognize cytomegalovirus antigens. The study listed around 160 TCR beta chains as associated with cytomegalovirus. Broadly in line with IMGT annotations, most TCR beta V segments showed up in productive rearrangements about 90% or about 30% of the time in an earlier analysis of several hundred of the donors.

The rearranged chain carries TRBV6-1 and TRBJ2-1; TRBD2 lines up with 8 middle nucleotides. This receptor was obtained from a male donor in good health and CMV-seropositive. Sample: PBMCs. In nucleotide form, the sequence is TGTGCCAGCAGTGCCCTTTCACCGGGGGGGTACAATGAGCAGTTCTTC. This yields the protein CASSALSPGGYNEQFF.